The entry that follows covers one TCR beta chain sequence. Its antigen remains undetermined. No base qualities exist here, and no much larger clone lies one base off it. This sample is drawn from a study of neoadjuvant anti-PD-1 for oral cavity cancer (TCRdb year 2021). The study in broad terms: Before curative-intent surgical resection, most patients were given three to four biweekly doses of nivolumab at 3 mg/kg. Patients who did not progress were given a fourth nivolumab dose at about day 43 and had definitive surgical resection on days 50-56. Patients with complete response, partial response or stable disease by RECIST 1.1 were defined as responders, whereas patients with progression were defined as non-responders. An approximately 33% response rate was observed in the parent correlative cohort, in which about a dozen patients were included. Study-level results and caveats: Higher pretreatment blood TCRbeta clonality and lower post-treatment tumor TCRbeta clonality were correlated with higher pretreatment blood Treg/Th17 ratios. After neoadjuvant nivolumab, significantly higher T cell clonality (Gini index) was found within PBMCs in non-responders than in responders. TCR analyses included only three patients per response group, and the authors called for larger cohorts for validation.

This sample's time point label indicates: before neoadjuvant nivolumab. Patients had been newly diagnosed with stage II-IVA oral cavity squamous cell carcinoma, and no prior systemic or radiation treatment had been given to the patients. The cohort consisted of patients with HPV-negative, locally advanced oral cavity squamous cell carcinoma. No culture maintenance or expansion was done, as the peripheral blood mononuclear cells went straight to analysis. The samples were obtained from a longitudinal correlative study of a single-arm phase II trial testing neoadjuvant nivolumab in oral cavity squamous cell carcinoma. Subject-matched pre- and post-treatment PBMCs and tumors from three responders and three non-responders underwent genomic DNA-based TCRbeta sequencing. Peripheral blood mononuclear cells were collected before nivolumab treatment and again after treatment, at the time of surgery. The Maxwell RSC DNA from Cells kit was used to extract genomic DNA from PBMCs.

PBMC libraries used mostly around 0.5 ug of input genomic DNA for deep sequencing, with six replicates per sample. Following the manufacturer's instructions, the team built TCRbeta libraries using the immunoSEQ hsTCRbeta kit. The finished libraries were brought together in one pool at around 3.1 nM, which was then read using an Illumina NovaSeq 6000 S4 flow cell. On the authors' methods: The immunoSEQ Analyzer handled quality control and preprocessing of the raw data. The analysis was restricted to productive rearrangements, with each unique CDR3 amino acid sequence defining a clonotype. Repertoire clonality was estimated as the Gini-Simpson index, computed with the R package tcR. Student's t test was used to compare Gini indices, and Pearson correlation was used to assess associations with tumor size change. TCRdb re-hosts the immuneACCESS table, in-frame sequences only. Its copies lack some clones; in the studies checked, an unresolved V gene accounts for under half of them, and the cause for the rest is not known. The D gene and trimming were derived from the DNA, and the V and J assignments and clone size from that table. Counted in this sample were about 14,000 clones; roughly 69% of them appeared once. The top ten clonotypes cover around 3.1% of the sample.

The CDR3 measures 15 amino acids from cysteine to phenylalanine. The sequence is cut down to CDR3 DNA, 45 bases in frame from base 1. Based on the germline V gene (reference sequence), the CDR1 and CDR2 sequences are LNHDA and SQIVND. Trimming takes 3 bases from V and 2 bases from J, and the germline ends sit 12 bases apart. Specimen: PBMCs, collected before nivolumab (anti-PD-1) treatment. Rearrangement joined TRBV19 to TRBJ2-3, with no reliable assignment of the D segment. The TCR originated in a person aged 35-79 years with oral cavity squamous cell carcinoma. The bases read TGTGCCAGTAGTATCCACGGAATCTCCACAGATACGCAGTATTTT. It translates to CASSIHGISTDTQYF.